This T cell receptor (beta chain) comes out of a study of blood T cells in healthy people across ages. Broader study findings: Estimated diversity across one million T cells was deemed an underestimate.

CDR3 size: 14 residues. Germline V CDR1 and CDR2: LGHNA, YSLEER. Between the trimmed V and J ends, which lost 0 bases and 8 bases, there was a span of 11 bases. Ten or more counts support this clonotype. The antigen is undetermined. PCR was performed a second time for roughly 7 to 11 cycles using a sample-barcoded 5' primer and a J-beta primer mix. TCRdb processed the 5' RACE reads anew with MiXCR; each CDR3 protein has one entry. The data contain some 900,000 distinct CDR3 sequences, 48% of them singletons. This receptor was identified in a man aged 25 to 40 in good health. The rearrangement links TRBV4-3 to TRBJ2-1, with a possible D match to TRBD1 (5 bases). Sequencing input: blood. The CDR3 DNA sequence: TGCGCCAGCAGCCAAGAAGCAGGGTCGGATGAGCAGTTCTTC. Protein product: CASSQEAGSDEQFF.